This TCR beta chain came from a study of blood T cell repertoires in COVID-19. V was pared by 1 base and J by 6 bases, with 8 bases between. Germline CDR1 SGHNT, CDR2 YYREEE (reference sequence). The CDR3 covers 13 residues. Clones were sequenced by immunoSEQ multiplex PCR, and TCRdb holds only the in-frame ones, with some missing. The sample holds over 200,000 clones, about 83% seen once. This rearrangement joins TRBV5-4 to TRBJ2-1, with a possible D match to TRBD2 (6 bases). The sequenced sample consisted of peripheral blood. This TCR came from a man at least 80 years old with acute or convalescent COVID-19. As DNA, the CDR3 is TGTGCCAGCAGCTTGAAGGGAGGCAATGAGCAGTTCTTC. Protein sequence: CASSLKGGNEQFF.